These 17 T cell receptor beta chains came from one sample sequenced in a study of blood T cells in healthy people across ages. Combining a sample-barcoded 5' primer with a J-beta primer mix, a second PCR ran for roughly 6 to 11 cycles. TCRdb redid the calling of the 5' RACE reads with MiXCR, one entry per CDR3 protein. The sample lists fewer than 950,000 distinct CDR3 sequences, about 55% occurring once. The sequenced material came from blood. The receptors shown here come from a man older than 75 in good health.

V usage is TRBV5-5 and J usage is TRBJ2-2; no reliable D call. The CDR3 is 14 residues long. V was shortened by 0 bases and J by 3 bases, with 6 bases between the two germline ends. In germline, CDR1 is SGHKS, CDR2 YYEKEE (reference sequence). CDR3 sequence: CASSLEGYTGELFF. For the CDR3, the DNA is TGTGCCAGCAGCTTGGAGGGTTACACCGGGGAGCTGTTTTTT.

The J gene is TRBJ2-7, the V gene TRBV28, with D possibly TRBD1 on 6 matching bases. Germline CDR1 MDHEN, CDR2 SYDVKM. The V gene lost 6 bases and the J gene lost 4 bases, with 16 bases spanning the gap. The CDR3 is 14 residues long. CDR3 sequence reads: CASRAGTLTYEQYF. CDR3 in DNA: TGTGCCAGCAGAGCCGGGACACTAACTTACGAGCAGTACTTC.

This chain's CDR3 is CASRVPGLTSTDTQYF. The DNA for the CDR3 is TGCGCCAGCAGGGTACCGGGACTAACCTCCACAGATACGCAGTATTTT. V usage is TRBV5-1 and J usage is TRBJ2-3, with 7 bases fitting TRBD2. Looked up from germline, CDR1 is SGHRS and CDR2 is YFSETQ. Trimming at V came to 5 bases and at J to 2 bases, leaving 11 bases not matched to a gene. CDR3 length: 16 residues.

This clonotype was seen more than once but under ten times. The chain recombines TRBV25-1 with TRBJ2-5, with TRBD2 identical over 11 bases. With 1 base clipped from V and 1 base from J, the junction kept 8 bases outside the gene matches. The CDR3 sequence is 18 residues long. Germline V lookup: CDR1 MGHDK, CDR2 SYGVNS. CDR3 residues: CASSEWGSGRECQETQYF. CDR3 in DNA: TGTGCCAGCAGTGAATGGGGTAGCGGGAGGGAGTGCCAAGAGACCCAGTACTTC.

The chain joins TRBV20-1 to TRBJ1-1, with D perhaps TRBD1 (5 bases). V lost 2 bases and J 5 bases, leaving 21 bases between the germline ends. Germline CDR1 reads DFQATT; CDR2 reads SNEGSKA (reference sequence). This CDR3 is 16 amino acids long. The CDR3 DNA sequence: TGCAGTGCTAGACCCCTCGGGGGGGAAAGACGGACTGAAGCTTTCTTT. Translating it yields CSARPLGGERRTEAFF.

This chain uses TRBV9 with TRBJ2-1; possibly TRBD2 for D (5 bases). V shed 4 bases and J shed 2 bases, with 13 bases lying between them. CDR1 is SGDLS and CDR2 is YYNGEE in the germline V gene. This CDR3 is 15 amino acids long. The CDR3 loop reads CASSQGGTTYNEQFF. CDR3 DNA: TGTGCCAGCAGCCAAGGAGGAACTACCTACAATGAGCAGTTCTTC.

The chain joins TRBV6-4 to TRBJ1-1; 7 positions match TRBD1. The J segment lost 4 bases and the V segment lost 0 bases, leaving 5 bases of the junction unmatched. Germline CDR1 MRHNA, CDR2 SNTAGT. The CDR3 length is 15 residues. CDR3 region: CASSDSKGDSTEAFF. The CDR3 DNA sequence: TGTGCCAGCAGTGACTCTAAGGGGGACAGCACTGAAGCTTTCTTT.

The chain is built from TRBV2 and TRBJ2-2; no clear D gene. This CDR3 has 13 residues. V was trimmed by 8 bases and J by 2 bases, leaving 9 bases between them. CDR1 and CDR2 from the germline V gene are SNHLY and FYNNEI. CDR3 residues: CASPDTNTGELFF. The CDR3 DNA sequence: TGTGCCAGCCCTGACACCAACACCGGGGAGCTGTTTTTT.

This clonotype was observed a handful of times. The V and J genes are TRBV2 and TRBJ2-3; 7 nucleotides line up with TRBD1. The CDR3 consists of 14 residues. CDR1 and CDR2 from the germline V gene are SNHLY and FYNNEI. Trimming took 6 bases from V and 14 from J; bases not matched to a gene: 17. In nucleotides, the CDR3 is TGTGCCAGCAGCAGCAGGGGGTCGGGCAGAGACGCGTATTTT. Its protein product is CASSSRGSGRDAYF.

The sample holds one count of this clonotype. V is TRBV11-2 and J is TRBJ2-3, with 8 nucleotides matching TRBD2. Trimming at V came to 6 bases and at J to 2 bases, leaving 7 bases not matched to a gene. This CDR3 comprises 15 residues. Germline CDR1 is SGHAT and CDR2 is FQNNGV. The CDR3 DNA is TGTGCCAGCAGGGTCCCGGGACTAGTCACAGATACGCAGTATTTT. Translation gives CASRVPGLVTDTQYF. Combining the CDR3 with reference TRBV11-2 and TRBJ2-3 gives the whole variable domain EAGVAQSPRYKIIEKRQSVAFWCNPISGHATLYWYQQILGQGPKLLIQFQNNGVVDDSQLPKDRFSAERLKGVDSTLKIQPAKLEDSAVYLCASRVPGLVTDTQYFGPGTRLTVL.

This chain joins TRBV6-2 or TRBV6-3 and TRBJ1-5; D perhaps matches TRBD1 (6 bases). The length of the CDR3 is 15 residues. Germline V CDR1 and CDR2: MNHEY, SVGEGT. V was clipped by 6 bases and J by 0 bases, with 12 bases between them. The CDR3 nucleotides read TGTGCCAGCAGGACAGGACAGAATAGCAATCAGCCCCAGCATTTT. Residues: CASRTGQNSNQPQHF.

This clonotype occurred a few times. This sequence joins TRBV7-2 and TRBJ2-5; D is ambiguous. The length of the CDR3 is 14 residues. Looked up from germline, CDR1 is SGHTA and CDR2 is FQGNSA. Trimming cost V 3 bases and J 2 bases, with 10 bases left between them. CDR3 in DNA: TGTGCCAGCAGCTTTCGGCGGCGGCAAGAGACCCAGTACTTC. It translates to CASSFRRRQETQYF.

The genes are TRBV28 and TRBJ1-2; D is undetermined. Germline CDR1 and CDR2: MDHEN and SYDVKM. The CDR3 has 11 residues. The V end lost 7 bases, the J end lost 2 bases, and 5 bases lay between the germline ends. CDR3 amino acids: CASNGNYGYTF. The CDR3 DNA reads TGTGCCAGCAACGGCAACTATGGCTACACCTTC.

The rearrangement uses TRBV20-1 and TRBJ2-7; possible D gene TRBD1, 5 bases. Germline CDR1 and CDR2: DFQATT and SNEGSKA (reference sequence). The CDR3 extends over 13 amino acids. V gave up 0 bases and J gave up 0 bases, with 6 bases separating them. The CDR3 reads CSARDRASYEQYF. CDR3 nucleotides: TGCAGTGCTAGAGACAGGGCCTCCTACGAGCAGTACTTC.

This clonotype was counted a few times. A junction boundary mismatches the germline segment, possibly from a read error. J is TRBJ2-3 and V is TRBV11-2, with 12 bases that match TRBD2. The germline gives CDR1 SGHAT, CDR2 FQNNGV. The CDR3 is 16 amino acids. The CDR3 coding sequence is TGTACCAGCAGCTTAGCCAGACTAGCGGGAGCTAATACGCAGTATTTT. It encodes CTSSLARLAGANTQYF.

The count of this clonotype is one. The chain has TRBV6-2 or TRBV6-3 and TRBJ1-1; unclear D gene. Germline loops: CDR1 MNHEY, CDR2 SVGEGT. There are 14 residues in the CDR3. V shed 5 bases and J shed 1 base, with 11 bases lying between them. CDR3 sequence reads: CASSKLTANTEAFF. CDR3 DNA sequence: TGTGCCAGCAGTAAACTTACGGCGAACACTGAAGCTTTCTTT.

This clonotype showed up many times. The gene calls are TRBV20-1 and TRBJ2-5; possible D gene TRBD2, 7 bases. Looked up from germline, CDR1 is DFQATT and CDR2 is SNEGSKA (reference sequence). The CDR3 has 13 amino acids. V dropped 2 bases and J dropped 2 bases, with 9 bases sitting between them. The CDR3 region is CSARRGGQETQYF. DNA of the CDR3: TGCAGTGCTAGAAGGGGGGGGCAAGAGACCCAGTACTTC.